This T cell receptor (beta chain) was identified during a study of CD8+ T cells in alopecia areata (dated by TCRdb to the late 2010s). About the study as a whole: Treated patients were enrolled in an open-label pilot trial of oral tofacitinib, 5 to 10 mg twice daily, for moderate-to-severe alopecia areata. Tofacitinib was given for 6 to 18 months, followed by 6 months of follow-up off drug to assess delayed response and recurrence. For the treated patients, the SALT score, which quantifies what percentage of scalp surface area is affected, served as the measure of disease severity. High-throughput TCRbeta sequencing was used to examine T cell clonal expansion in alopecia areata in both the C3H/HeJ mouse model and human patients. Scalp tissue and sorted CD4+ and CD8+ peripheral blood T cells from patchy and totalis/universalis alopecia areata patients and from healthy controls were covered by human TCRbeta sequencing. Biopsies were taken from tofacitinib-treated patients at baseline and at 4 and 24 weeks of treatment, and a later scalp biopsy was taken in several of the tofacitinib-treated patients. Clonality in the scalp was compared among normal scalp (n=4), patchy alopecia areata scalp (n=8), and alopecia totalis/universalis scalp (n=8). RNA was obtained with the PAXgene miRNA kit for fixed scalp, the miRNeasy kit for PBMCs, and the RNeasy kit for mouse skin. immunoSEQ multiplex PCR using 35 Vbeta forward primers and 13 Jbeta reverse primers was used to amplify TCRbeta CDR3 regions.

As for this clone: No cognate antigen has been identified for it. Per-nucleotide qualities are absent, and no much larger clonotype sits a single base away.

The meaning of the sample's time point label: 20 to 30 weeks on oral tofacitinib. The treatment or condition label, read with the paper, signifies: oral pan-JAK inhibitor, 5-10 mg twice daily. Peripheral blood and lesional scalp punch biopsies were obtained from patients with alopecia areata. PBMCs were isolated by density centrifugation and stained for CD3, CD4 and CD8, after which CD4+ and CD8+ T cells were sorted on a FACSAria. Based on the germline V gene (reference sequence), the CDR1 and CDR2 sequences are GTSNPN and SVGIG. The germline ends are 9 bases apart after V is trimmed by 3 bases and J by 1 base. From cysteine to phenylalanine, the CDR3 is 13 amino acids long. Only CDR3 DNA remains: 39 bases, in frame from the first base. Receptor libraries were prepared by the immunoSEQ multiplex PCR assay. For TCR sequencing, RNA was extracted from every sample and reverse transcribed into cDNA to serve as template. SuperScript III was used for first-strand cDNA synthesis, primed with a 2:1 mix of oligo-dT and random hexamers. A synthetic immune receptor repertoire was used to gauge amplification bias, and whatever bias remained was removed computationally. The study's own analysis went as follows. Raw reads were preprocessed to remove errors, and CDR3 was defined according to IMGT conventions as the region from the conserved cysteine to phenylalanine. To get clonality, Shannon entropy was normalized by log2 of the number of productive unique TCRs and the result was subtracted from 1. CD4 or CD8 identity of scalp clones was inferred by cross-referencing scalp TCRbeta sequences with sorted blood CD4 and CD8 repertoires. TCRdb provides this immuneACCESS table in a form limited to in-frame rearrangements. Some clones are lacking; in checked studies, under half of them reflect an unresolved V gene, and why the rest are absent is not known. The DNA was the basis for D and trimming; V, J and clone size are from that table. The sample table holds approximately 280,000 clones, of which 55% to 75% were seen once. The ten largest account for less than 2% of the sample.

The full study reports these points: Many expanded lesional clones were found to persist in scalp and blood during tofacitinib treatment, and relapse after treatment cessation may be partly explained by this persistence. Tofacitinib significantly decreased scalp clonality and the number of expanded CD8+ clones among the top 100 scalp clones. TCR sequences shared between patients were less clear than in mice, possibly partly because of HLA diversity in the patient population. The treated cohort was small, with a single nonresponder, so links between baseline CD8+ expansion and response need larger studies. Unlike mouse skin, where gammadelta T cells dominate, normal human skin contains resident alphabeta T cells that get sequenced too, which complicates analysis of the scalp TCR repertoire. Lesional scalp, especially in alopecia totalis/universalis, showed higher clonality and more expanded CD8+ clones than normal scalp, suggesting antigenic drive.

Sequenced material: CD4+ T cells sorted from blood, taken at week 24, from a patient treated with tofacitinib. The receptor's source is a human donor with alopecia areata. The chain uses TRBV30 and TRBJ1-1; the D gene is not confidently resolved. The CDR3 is CAWRGSQNTEAFF. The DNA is TGTGCCTGGAGAGGTTCGCAGAACACTGAAGCTTTCTTT.